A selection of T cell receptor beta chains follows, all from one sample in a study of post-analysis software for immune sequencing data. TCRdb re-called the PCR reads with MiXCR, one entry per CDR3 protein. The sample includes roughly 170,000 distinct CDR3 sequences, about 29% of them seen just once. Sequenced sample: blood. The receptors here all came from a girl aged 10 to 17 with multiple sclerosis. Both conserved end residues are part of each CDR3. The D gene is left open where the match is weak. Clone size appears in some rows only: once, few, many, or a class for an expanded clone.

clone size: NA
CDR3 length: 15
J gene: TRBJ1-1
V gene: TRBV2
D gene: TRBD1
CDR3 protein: CASRTEGTGAGEAFF
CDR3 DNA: TGTGCCAGCAGGACAGAAGGGACAGGCGCGGGCGAAGCTTTCTTT

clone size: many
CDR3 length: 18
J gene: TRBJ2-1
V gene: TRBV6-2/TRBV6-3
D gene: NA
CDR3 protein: CASSGHRASGTGGNEQFF
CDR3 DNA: TGTGCCAGCAGCGGACACAGGGCTAGCGGGACAGGCGGCAATGAGCAGTTCTTC

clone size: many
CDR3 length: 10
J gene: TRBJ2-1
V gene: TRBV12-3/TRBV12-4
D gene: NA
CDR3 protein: CASSGNEQFF
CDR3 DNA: TGTGCCAGCAGTGGGAATGAGCAGTTCTTC

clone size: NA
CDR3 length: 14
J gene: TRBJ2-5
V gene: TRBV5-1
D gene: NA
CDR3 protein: CASSLPRVQETQYF
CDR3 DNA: TGCGCCAGCAGCTTACCTAGGGTTCAAGAGACCCAGTACTTC

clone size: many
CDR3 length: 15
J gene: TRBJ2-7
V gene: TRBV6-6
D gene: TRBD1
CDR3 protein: CASLRGRGVAYEQYF
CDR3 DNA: TGTGCCAGCTTGAGGGGGCGAGGAGTCGCCTACGAGCAGTACTTC

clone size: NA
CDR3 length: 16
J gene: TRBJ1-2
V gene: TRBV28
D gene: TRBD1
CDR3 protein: CASSLYAGTGDYGYTF
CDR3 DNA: TGTGCCAGCAGTCTCTACGCCGGGACAGGGGACTATGGCTACACCTTC

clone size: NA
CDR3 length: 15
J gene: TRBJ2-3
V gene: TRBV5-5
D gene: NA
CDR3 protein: CASSFSSIVGDTQYF
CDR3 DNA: TGTGCCAGCAGCTTTTCTTCAATAGTCGGAGATACGCAGTATTTT

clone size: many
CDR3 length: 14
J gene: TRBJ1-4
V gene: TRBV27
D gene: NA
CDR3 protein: CASSLYATNEKLFF
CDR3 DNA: TGTGCCAGCAGTTTATACGCAACTAATGAAAAACTGTTTTTT

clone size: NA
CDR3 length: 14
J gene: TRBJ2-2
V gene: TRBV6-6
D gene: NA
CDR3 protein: CASSSAGFDGELFF
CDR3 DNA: TGTGCCAGCAGCTCGGCGGGGTTCGACGGGGAGCTGTTTTTT

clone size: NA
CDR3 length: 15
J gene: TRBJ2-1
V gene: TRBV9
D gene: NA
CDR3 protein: CASSERGSSYNEQFF
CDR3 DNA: TGTGCCAGCAGCGAAAGAGGGAGCTCCTACAATGAGCAGTTCTTC

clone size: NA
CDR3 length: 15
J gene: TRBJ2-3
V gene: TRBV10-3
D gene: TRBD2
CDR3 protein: CAIGVAGDSTDTQYF
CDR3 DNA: TGTGCCATCGGCGTAGCGGGAGATAGCACAGATACGCAGTATTTT

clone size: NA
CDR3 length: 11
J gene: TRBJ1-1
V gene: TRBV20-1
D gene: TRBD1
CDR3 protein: CSATTTGRTFF
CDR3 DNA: TGCAGTGCCACCACGACAGGGAGAACTTTCTTT

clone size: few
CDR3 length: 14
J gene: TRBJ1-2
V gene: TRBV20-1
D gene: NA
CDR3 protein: CSARDGRGPNGSTF
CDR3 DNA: TGCAGTGCTAGGGACGGACGGGGCCCCAATGGCTCCACCTTC

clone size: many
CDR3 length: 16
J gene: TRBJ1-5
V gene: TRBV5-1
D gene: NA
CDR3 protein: CASSWTRVDSNQPQHF
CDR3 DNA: TGCGCCAGCAGCTGGACCCGGGTAGATAGCAATCAGCCCCAGCATTTT

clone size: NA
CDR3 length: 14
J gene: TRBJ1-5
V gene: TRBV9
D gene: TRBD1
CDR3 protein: CASSPRQGGEPQHF
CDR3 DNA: TGTGCCAGCAGCCCCCGACAGGGAGGGGAGCCCCAGCATTTT

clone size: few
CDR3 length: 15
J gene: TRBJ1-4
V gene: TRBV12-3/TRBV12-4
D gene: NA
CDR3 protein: CASSSPGAQREKLFF
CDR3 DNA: TGTGCCAGCAGTAGTCCGGGGGCGCAACGGGAAAAACTGTTTTTT

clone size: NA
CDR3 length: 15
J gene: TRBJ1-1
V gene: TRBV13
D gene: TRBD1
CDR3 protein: CASSPYRGRNTEAFF
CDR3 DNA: TGTGCCAGCAGCCCCTACAGGGGACGGAACACTGAAGCTTTCTTT

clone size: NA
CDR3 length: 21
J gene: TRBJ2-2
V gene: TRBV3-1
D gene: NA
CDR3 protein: CASSQTTLWDTPDQNTGELFF
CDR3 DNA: TGTGCCAGCAGCCAAACTACACTCTGGGACACCCCAGACCAAAACACCGGGGAGCTGTTTTTT

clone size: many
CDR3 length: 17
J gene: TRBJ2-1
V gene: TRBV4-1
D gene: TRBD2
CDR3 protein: CASSRDLAGVSYNEQFF
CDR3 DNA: TGCGCCAGCAGCCGGGACCTAGCGGGAGTATCTTACAATGAGCAGTTCTTC

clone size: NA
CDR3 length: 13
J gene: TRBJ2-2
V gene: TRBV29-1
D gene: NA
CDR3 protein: CSVGSEDTGERFF
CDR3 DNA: TGCAGCGTTGGATCCGAGGACACCGGGGAGCGGTTTTTT

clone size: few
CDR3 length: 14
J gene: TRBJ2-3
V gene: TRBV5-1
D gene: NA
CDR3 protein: CASSLRLLGDTQYF
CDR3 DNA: TGCGCCAGCAGCTTGAGACTACTCGGAGATACGCAGTATTTT

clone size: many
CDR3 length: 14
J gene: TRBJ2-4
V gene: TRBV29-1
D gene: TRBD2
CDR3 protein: CSARLAGDVDIQYF
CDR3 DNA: TGCAGCGCTCGGCTAGCGGGAGATGTTGACATTCAGTACTTC

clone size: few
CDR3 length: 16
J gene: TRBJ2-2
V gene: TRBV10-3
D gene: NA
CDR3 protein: CAISLRMTENTGELFF
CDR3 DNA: TGTGCCATCAGCTTGCGGATGACAGAGAACACCGGGGAGCTGTTTTTT

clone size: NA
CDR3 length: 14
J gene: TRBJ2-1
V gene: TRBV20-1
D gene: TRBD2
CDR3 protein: CSAIPQREGNEQFF
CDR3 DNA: TGCAGTGCTATTCCTCAGCGGGAGGGCAATGAGCAGTTCTTC

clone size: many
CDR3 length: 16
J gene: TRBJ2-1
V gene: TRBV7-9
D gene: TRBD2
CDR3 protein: CASSEREGPSYNEQFF
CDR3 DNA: TGTGCCAGCAGCGAGCGGGAGGGCCCGTCCTACAATGAGCAGTTCTTC

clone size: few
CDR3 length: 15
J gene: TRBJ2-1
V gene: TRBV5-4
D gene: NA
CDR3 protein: CASSLRLTDAGEQFF
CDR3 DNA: TGTGCCAGCAGCTTGCGGCTAACGGACGCGGGGGAGCAGTTCTTC

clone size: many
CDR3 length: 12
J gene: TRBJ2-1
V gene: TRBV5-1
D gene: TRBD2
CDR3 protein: CASSLVAGEQFF
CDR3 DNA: TGCGCCAGCAGCTTGGTAGCGGGTGAGCAGTTCTTC

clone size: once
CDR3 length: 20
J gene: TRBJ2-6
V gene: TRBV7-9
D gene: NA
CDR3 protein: CASSLEIESLASSGANVLTF
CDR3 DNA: TGTGCCAGCAGCTTAGAAATTGAGTCCCTGGCGTCCTCTGGGGCCAACGTCCTGACTTTC

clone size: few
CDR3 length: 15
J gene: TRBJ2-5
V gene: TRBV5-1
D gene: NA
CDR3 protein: CASSLEAAGQETQYF
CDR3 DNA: TGCGCCAGTAGCTTGGAAGCGGCGGGCCAAGAGACCCAGTACTTC

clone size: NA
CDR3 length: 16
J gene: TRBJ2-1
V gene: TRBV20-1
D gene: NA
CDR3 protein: CSARAPGALDKMSQFF
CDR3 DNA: TGCAGTGCTAGAGCCCCCGGGGCACTAGATAAAATGAGTCAGTTCTTC

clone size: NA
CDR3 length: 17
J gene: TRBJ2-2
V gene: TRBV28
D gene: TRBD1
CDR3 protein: CASSLVGQGIRTGELFF
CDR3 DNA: TGTGCCAGCAGTTTGGTGGGACAGGGGATCCGAACCGGGGAGCTGTTTTTT

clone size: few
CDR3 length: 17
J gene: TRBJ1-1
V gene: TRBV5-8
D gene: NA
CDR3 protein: CASSLEGTEGKVFEAFF
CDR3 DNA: TGTGCCAGCAGCTTGGAAGGAACAGAGGGGAAGGTTTTTGAAGCTTTCTTT

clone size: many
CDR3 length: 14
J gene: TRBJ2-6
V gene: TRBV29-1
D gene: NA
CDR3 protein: CSVVEGAGANVLTF
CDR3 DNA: TGCAGCGTTGTGGAGGGAGCTGGGGCCAACGTCCTGACTTTC

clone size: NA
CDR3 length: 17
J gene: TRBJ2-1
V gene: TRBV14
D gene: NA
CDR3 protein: CASSQDTPGATYNEQFF
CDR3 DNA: TGTGCCAGCAGCCAAGATACCCCGGGAGCCACCTACAATGAGCAGTTCTTC

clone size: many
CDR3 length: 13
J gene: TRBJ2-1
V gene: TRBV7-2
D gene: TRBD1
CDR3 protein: CASRAGTVNEQFF
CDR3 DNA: TGTGCCAGCAGAGCCGGGACAGTCAATGAGCAGTTCTTC

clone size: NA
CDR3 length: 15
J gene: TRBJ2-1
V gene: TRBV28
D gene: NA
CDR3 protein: CASDLGRMAVNEQFF
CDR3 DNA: TGTGCCAGCGACTTGGGGCGGATGGCCGTCAATGAGCAGTTCTTC

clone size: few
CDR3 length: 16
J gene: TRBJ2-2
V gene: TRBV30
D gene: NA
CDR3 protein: CAWSAGDNRATGELFF
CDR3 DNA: TGTGCCTGGAGTGCCGGGGATAATCGGGCGACCGGGGAGCTGTTTTTT

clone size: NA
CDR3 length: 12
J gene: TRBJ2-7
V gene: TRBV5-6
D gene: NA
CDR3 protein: CASSLRGVEQYF
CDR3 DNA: TGTGCCAGCAGCTTACGAGGGGTCGAGCAGTACTTC

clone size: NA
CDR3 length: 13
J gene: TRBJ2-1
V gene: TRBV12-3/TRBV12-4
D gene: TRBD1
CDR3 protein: CASRPTGGNEQFF
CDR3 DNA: TGTGCCAGTAGGCCTACAGGGGGTAATGAGCAGTTCTTC

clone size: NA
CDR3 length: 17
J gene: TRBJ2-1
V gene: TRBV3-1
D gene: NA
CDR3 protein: CASSQNYGVSSYNEQFF
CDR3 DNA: TGTGCCAGCAGCCAGAACTACGGGGTGAGCTCCTACAATGAGCAGTTCTTC

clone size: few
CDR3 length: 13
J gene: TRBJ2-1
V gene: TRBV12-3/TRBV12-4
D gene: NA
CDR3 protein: CASMRGQPNEQFF
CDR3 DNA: TGTGCCAGCATGCGAGGACAGCCCAATGAGCAGTTCTTC

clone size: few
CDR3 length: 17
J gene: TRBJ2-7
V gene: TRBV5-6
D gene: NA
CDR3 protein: CASSVHRQGLLWSEQYF
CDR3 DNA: TGTGCCAGCAGCGTGCACAGACAGGGACTCCTGTGGAGCGAGCAGTACTTC